These T cell receptor beta chains were read from a single sample in a study of molecular identifiers for immune sequencing clone quantification. TCRdb re-called the PCR reads through MiXCR, storing one row per CDR3 protein. The table has some 680,000 distinct CDR3 sequences, roughly 25% seen once. The specimen was naive CD8+ T cells from blood, with Jurkat cell RNA spiked in. All receptors come from a human donor in good health. Some libraries in this study had Jurkat cell RNA spiked in. Each CDR3 is given with its conserved first and last residue. D genes are given only for firm matches. Not all rows give a size; the values are once, few, many and, for expanded clones, a class.

j_call cdr3_length v_call d_call clone_size cdr3_aa cdr3_nt
TRBJ1-1 15 TRBV4-3 . many CASSQDATPSTEAFF TGCGCCAGCAGCCAAGATGCGACACCTTCCACTGAAGCTTTCTTT
TRBJ1-5 17 TRBV19 TRBD1 few CASRTGSQDYSNQPQHF TGTGCCAGTCGGACAGGGAGCCAGGACTATAGCAATCAGCCCCAGCATTTT
TRBJ2-2 16 TRBV7-9 . few CASSRNGLAGTGELFF TGTGCCAGCAGCCGAAACGGGCTAGCTGGTACCGGGGAGCTGTTTTTT
TRBJ2-3 15 TRBV20-1 . many CSAHSQGIYTDTQYF TGCAGTGCCCATTCCCAGGGGATTTACACAGATACGCAGTATTTT
TRBJ1-1 14 TRBV4-3 . many CASSQDGMNTEAFF TGCGCCAGCAGCCAAGATGGCATGAACACTGAAGCTTTCTTT
TRBJ2-7 15 TRBV5-1 TRBD1 . CASRLEWTGSYEQYF TGCGCCAGCCGCTTGGAGTGGACAGGCTCCTACGAGCAGTACTTC
TRBJ2-7 12 TRBV7-9 . few CASRDVTSEQYF TGTGCCAGCAGGGATGTGACCTCCGAGCAGTACTTC
TRBJ2-7 15 TRBV24-1 . . CATSDKRGNPYEQYF TGTGCCACCAGTGATAAACGCGGTAACCCCTACGAGCAGTACTTC
TRBJ2-7 18 TRBV4-1 TRBD1 few CASSQGIGGQAGLWVQYF TGCGCCAGCAGCCAAGGCATCGGAGGACAGGCGGGTCTTTGGGTACAGTACTTC
TRBJ1-2 12 TRBV6-5 . . CASSTARYGYTF TGTGCCAGCAGTACTGCCCGCTATGGCTACACCTTC
TRBJ2-7 15 TRBV13 . . CASSLGGTLSYEQYF TGTGCCAGCAGCTTAGGCGGGACACTCTCCTACGAGCAGTACTTC
TRBJ2-6 16 TRBV12-3/TRBV12-4 TRBD2 . CASSFRGDVGANVLTF TGTGCCAGCAGTTTTCGGGGGGATGTTGGGGCCAACGTCCTGACTTTC
TRBJ1-1 16 TRBV7-9 TRBD1 . CASSLGLGTGSSEAFF TGTGCCAGCAGCTTAGGGTTAGGGACAGGTTCCTCTGAAGCTTTCTTT
TRBJ2-5 15 TRBV14 TRBD1 many CASSQPGTGLQTQYF TGTGCCAGCAGCCAGCCCGGGACAGGGCTACAGACCCAGTACTTC
TRBJ1-1 17 TRBV7-8 . . CASSLAYEGVLGTEAFF TGTGCCAGCAGCTTAGCGTATGAGGGTGTGTTGGGGACTGAAGCTTTCTTT